A single sample gave rise to the 20 T cell receptor beta chains below, sequenced in a study of tumor-infiltrating lymphocytes in primary liver carcinoma. The authors made TCR beta cDNA from 400 to 600 ng total RNA with a constant-region primer. Libraries covering TCR beta were generated through three nested multiplex PCR rounds (using a slightly modified ARM-PCR). Two initial PCR rounds of roughly 10 cycles each paired TRBV1-TRBV30 forward primers with a C-beta reverse primer. MiXCR, run by TCRdb on the multiplex PCR reads, gives a single entry per CDR3 protein. The sample shows roughly 86,000 distinct CDR3 sequences, less than 70% of them seen only once. Unsorted bulk tissue, 20-30 mg of it, served as the source for co-extraction of RNA and DNA. The sequencing sample was made of tumor-adjacent normal liver tissue. The receptors here all came from a man in his forties with primary liver carcinoma and hepatitis B virus infection.

This clonotype was seen at least ten times. V is TRBV28 and J is TRBJ2-4, with a tentative D call TRBD2 (6 bases). The CDR3 totals 14 residues. Germline CDR1 MDHEN, CDR2 SYDVKM. V was trimmed by 7 bases and J by 3 bases, leaving 13 bases between them. CDR3 residues: CASTGRLGKNIQYF. DNA for the CDR3: TGTGCCAGCACTGGGAGGTTAGGCAAAAACATTCAGTACTTC.

Ten or more counts support this clonotype. This rearrangement joins TRBV12-3 or TRBV12-4 to TRBJ2-3; tentative D call: TRBD2 (6 bases). The CDR3 has 15 residues. The V end was cut by 3 bases, the J end by 6 bases, with 16 bases between. The CDR3 region has the DNA TGTGCCAGCAGTTTTCGGGGACTCCGCGGGGATACGCAGTATTTT. Translating it yields CASSFRGLRGDTQYF.

On this clonotype itself: The junction differs from germline at one of its ends, possibly a read error. This rearrangement joins TRBV6-2 or TRBV6-3 to TRBJ2-7; 11 bases map to TRBD2. The germline gives CDR1 MNHEY, CDR2 SVGEGT. The CDR3 sequence is 15 residues long. CDR3 in amino acids: CASSRRTSGHYEQHF. In nucleotides, the CDR3 is TGTGCCAGCAGCCGGCGGACTAGCGGGCACTACGAGCAGCACTTC.

A word on this clonotype: One end of the junction fails to match germline, which may point to a read error. This CDR3 reads CTSSLGNQETQYF. CDR3 sequence (DNA): TGCACCAGCAGCTTGGGGAACCAAGAGACCCAGTACTTC. The chain couples TRBV5-1 to TRBJ2-5; D ambiguous. The CDR3 length is 13 residues. CDR1 and CDR2 from the germline V gene are SGHRS and YFSETQ.

With respect to this clonotype: The CDR3 does not end in the conserved phenylalanine or tryptophan, so this is likely a read error. J is TRBJ2-1 and V is TRBV11-3; no clear D gene. CDR3 length: 13 residues. The germline V gene encodes CDR1 SGHNT and CDR2 YENEEA. V lost 4 bases and J 10 bases, leaving 14 bases between the germline ends. The CDR3 protein is CASSSRDKGEQFY. The CDR3 bases are TGTGCCAGCAGCTCCCGTGACAAGGGCGAGCAGTTCTAC.

Turning to this clonotype: Given a much more abundant clone one base away, this may be a read error. The chain couples TRBV5-6 to TRBJ1-2, with D perhaps TRBD1 (5 bases). V was trimmed by 7 bases and J by 3 bases, leaving 13 bases between them. In germline, CDR1 is SGHDT, CDR2 YYEEEE. There are 13 residues in the CDR3. CDR3 nucleotide sequence: TGTGCCAGCGGTACCCAGGGCCACTATGGCTACACCTTC. Translation: CASGTQGHYGYTF.

This clonotype was observed a handful of times. A much bigger clone sits one base away, suggesting this may be a read error. The rearrangement joins TRBV29-1 to TRBJ2-3; the match to TRBD2 covers 10 bases. The CDR3 covers 14 residues. V lost 8 bases to trimming and J lost 14 bases; unmatched junction nucleotides: 19. Germline V gene data show CDR1 as SQVTM and CDR2 as ANQGSEA. The CDR3 DNA sequence: TGCAGCCTTGCTACCGGGACTAGCGATATCGGGGGGTATTTT. The encoded protein is CSLATGTSDIGGYF.

Regarding this clonotype: A much larger clone lies a single base off, so this may be a read error. J is TRBJ1-4 and V is TRBV29-1; the D is unclear. V was pared by 4 bases and J by 8 bases, with 11 bases between. Germline V gives CDR1 SQVTM, CDR2 ANQGSEA. This CDR3 spans 12 amino acids. The chain's CDR3 is CSVGGTGEKLFF. As DNA, the CDR3 is TGCAGCGTTGGCGGAACGGGGGAAAAACTGTTTTTT.

Notes on this clonotype: The CDR3 does not end in the conserved phenylalanine or tryptophan, so this is likely a read error. V and J are TRBV11-2 and TRBJ2-7; D possibly corresponds to TRBD2 (5 bases). This CDR3 spans 14 amino acids. Germline CDR1 reads SGHAT; CDR2 reads FQNNGV. The CDR3 DNA reads TGTGCGAGCACCCTAGAATACGGGGACTACGAGCAGTACCTC. Its protein product is CASTLEYGDYEQYL.

On this clonotype itself: A read error is possible here, since a much larger clone lies one base away. The V call is TRBV6-5, the J call TRBJ2-7; D might be TRBD2 (6 bases). With 7 bases removed from V and 7 bases from J, the gap between germline ends came to 20 bases. The CDR3 is made up of 14 amino acids. Germline-derived CDR1 and CDR2 are MNHEY and SVGAGI. CDR3 sequence: CASIRLVGTGEQYF. DNA of the CDR3: TGTGCCAGCATCCGACTAGTGGGGACTGGAGAGCAGTACTTC.

As for this clonotype: A much more abundant neighbour one base away suggests this may be a read error. This sequence joins TRBV5-5 and TRBJ2-1; D is unclear. Germline V lookup: CDR1 SGHKS, CDR2 YYEKEE (reference sequence). The CDR3 has 14 amino acids. CDR3 nucleotides: TGTGCCGGCAGCTTCCCCCCTTCGGACAATGAGCAGTTCTTC. Protein sequence: CAGSFPPSDNEQFF.

A word on this clonotype: A much larger clone lies one base from this, so it may be a read error. The rearrangement uses TRBV6-1 and TRBJ2-3; 8 nucleotides agree with TRBD2. Germline loops: CDR1 MNHNS, CDR2 SASEGT. The CDR3 is 15 residues long. CDR3 in amino acids: CASSGTSHGTHTQYF. In DNA, the CDR3 is TGTGCCAGCAGTGGGACTAGCCACGGCACACATACGCAGTATTTT.

The chain uses TRBV4-1 and TRBJ2-3, with D hard to call. Germline values: CDR1 MGHRA, CDR2 YSYEKL. V was pared by 0 bases and J by 14 bases, with 21 bases between. This CDR3 is 15 amino acids long. CDR3 in DNA: TGCGCCAGCAGCCAAGAGCCTGGCGGCACAGATATGCTGTATTTT. Amino acids: CASSQEPGGTDMLYF.

The CDR3 is CSIARGAQYF. The DNA of the CDR3 is TGCAGCATTGCCCGAGGGGCCCAGTACTTC. The V gene is TRBV29-1, the J gene TRBJ2-5; D might be TRBD1 or TRBD2, each matching 5 bases. The CDR3 has 10 amino acids. CDR1 SQVTM and CDR2 ANQGSEA come from the germline V gene. Trimming removed 8 bases at V and 9 bases at J, with 13 bases between.

J is TRBJ1-5 and V is TRBV28; possibly TRBD1 for D (6 bases). Per the germline V gene, CDR1 is MDHEN and CDR2 is SYDVKM. The V gene lost 3 bases and the J gene lost 3 bases, with 24 bases spanning the gap. The CDR3 is made up of 19 amino acids. The CDR3 protein is CASSFPRGVGAYNNQPQHF. In DNA, the CDR3 is TGTGCCAGCAGTTTCCCTCGGGGGGTGGGGGCTTATAACAATCAGCCCCAGCATTTT.

This clonotype was observed at least ten times. CDR3 in amino acids: CASSEIPGGGNTGELFF. CDR3 bases: TGCGCCAGCAGTGAAATCCCGGGAGGGGGGAACACCGGGGAGCTGTTTTTT. The chain couples TRBV10-2 to TRBJ2-2; 8 bases are a match to TRBD2. The CDR3 contains 17 residues. J gave up 1 base and V 3 bases, and 7 bases lay outside the gene matches. Germline lookup yields CDR1 WSHSY and CDR2 SAAADI.

This clonotype was picked up one time. The junction and the germline gene differ at one end; a read error may be behind it. The chain carries TRBV29-1 and TRBJ2-3, with D unresolved. CDR3 length: 15 amino acids. Germline lookup yields CDR1 SQVTM and CDR2 ANQGSEA. CDR3 protein: CNVVPAIGQTDTQYF. CDR3 in DNA: TGCAACGTTGTCCCCGCTATAGGGCAGACAGATACGCAGTATTTT.

This clonotype occurred many times. The rearrangement uses TRBV14 and TRBJ2-1, with 12 bases fitting TRBD2. Per germline, CDR1 SGHDN and CDR2 FVKESK. This CDR3 has 16 residues. The J segment lost 5 bases and the V segment lost 3 bases, leaving 5 bases of the junction unmatched. DNA of the CDR3: TGTGCCAGCAGCCACGGACTAGCGGGAATCCACAATGAGCAGTTCTTC. It codes for CASSHGLAGIHNEQFF.

As to this clonotype: Given a much more abundant clone one base away, this may be a read error. V is TRBV7-9 and J is TRBJ2-1; possible D gene TRBD2, 6 bases. The CDR3 spans 15 residues. Per germline, CDR1 SEHNR and CDR2 FQNEAQ (reference sequence). The V gene lost 8 bases and the J gene lost 9 bases, with 23 bases spanning the gap. CDR3 protein: CASEPTGRRIGEQFF. CDR3 nucleotides: TGTGCCAGCGAGCCTACCGGGAGACGGATTGGTGAGCAGTTCTTC. The variable domain in full, with the rest retrieved from reference TRBV7-9 and TRBJ2-1, is DTGVSQNPRHKITKRGQNVTFRCDPISEHNRLYWYRQTLGQGPEFLTYFQNEAQLEKSRLLSDRFSAERPKGSFSTLEIQRTEQGDSAMYLCASEPTGRRIGEQFFGPGTRLTVL.

As for this clonotype: At one boundary the junction diverges from the germline segment, which might be a read error. V usage is TRBV12-3 or TRBV12-4 and J usage is TRBJ2-7; possibly TRBD2 for D (7 bases). The CDR3 consists of 16 residues. This chain's CDR3 is CASSRAGALPSYEHYF. CDR3 coding DNA: TGTGCTAGCAGTCGGGCGGGGGCCCTACCCTCCTACGAGCACTACTTC.